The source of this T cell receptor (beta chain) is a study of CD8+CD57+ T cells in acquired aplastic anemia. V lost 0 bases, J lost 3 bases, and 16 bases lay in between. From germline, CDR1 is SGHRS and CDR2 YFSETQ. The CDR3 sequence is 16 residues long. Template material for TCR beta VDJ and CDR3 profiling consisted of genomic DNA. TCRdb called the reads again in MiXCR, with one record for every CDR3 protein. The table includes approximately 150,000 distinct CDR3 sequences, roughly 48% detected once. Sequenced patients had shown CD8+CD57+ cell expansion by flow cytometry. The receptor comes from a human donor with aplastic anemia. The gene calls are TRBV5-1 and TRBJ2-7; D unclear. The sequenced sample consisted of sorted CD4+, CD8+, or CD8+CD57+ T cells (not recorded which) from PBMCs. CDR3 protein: CASSLGPGRPLYEQYF. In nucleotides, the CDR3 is TGCGCCAGCAGCTTGGGACCAGGCAGGCCCCTCTACGAGCAGTACTTC.